This T cell receptor beta chain stems from a study of blood T cell repertoires in COVID-19. Study as a whole: COVID-19 samples from acute and convalescent phases originated in the United States, Italy and Spain. PBMCs, B-cell-depleted T cells, or T cells were the source of the cDNA or gDNA that made up the material.

V shed 2 bases, J shed 5 bases, and the junction held 7 bases outside the gene matches. Germline V lookup: CDR1 LGHDT, CDR2 YNNKEL (reference sequence). The CDR3 runs to 15 residues. Methods used by the authors: Estimated nucleated cell counts came from reference gene primer amplification. Only in-frame clones appear in the TCRdb table, and some are missing; sequencing was by immunoSEQ multiplex PCR. The V and J calls and clone size come from that table; D and trimming were worked out from the DNA. The sample yields roughly 160,000 clones, around 86% seen once. The specimen sequenced was peripheral blood. This chain links TRBV3-1 (or the pseudogene TRBV3-2) with TRBJ2-7; the match to TRBD2 covers 9 bases. The receptor was derived from a man aged 55-75 years with acute or convalescent COVID-19. The CDR3 sequence is CASSQNSGSPDEQYF. Here the CDR3 DNA reads TGTGCCAGCAGCCAAAATAGCGGGAGTCCTGACGAGCAGTACTTC.